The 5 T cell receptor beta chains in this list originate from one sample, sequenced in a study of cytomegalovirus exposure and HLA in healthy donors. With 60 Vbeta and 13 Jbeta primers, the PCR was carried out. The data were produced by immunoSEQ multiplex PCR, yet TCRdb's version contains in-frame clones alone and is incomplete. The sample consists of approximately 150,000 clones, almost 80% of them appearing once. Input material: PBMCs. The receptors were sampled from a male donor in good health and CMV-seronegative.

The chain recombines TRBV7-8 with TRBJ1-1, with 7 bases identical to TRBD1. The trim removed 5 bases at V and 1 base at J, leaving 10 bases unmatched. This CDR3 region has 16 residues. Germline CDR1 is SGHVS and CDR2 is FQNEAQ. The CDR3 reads CASSQTGQARNTEAFF. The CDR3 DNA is TGTGCCAGCAGCCAAACAGGACAGGCCAGGAACACTGAAGCTTTCTTT.

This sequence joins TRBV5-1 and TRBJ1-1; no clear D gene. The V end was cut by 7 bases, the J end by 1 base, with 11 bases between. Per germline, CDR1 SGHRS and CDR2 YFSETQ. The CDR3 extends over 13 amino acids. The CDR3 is CASVGAPNTEAFF. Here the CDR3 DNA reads TGCGCCAGCGTCGGAGCGCCGAACACTGAAGCTTTCTTT.

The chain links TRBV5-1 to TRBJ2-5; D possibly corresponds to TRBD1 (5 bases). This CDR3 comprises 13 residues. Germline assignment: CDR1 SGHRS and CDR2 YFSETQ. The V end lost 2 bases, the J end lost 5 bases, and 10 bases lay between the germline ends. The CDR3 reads CASSLGRVETQYF. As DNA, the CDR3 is TGCGCCAGCAGCTTAGGCAGGGTGGAGACCCAGTACTTC.

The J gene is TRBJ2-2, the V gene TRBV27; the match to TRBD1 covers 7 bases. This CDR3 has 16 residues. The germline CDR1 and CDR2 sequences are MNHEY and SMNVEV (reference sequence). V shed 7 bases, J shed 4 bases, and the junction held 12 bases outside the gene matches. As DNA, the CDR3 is TGTGCCAGCACTTACAGGGGAAATTTGGGCACCGGGGAGCTGTTTTTT. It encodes CASTYRGNLGTGELFF.

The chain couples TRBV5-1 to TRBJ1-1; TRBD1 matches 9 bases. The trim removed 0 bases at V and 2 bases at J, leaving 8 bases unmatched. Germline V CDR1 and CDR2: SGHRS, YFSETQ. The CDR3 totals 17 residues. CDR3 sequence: CASSLGRTGGSNTEAFF. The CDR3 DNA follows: TGCGCCAGCAGCTTGGGTAGAACAGGGGGCTCTAACACTGAAGCTTTCTTT.